The 5 T cell receptor beta chains listed next were all sequenced from one sample in a study of blood T cell repertoires in COVID-19. This table comes from immunoSEQ multiplex PCR, and its TCRdb copy is limited to in-frame clones, with some not included. This table holds fewer than 500,000 clones, around 88% found once. The source material was peripheral blood. Every receptor here comes from a woman in her 30s with acute or convalescent COVID-19.

This clone has a single count. V usage is TRBV19 and J usage is TRBJ1-5; D is uncertain. Looked up from germline, CDR1 is LNHDA and CDR2 is SQIVND (reference sequence). V gave up 6 bases and J gave up 2 bases, with 11 bases separating them. The CDR3 runs to 14 residues. Written as DNA, the CDR3 is TGTGCCAGTAGCGGGAGTCGGGGCAATCAGCCCCAGCATTTT. It specifies CASSGSRGNQPQHF. Full variable domain (remainder filled in from reference TRBV19 and TRBJ1-5): DGGITQSPKYLFRKEGQNVTLSCEQNLNHDAMYWYRQDPGQGLRLIYYSQIVNDFQKGDIAEGYSVSREKKESFPLTVTSAQKNPTAFYLCASSGSRGNQPQHFGDGTRLSIL.

This clone appeared a single time. The rearrangement links TRBV18 to TRBJ1-5; 9 positions match TRBD1. The V gene end was trimmed by 5 bases and the J gene end by 4 bases; junction bases not matched to a gene: 3. The germline V gene has CDR1 KGHSH and CDR2 LQKENI. CDR3 length: 14 amino acids. DNA for the CDR3: TGTGCCAGCTCAGCTGGACAGGGGAATCAGCCCCAGCATTTT. Translated: CASSAGQGNQPQHF.

The chain combines TRBV10-2 with TRBJ1-2; weak D call: TRBD1 (5 bases). V was trimmed by 3 bases and J by 0 bases, leaving 11 bases between them. This CDR3 spans 15 amino acids. CDR1 WSHSY and CDR2 SAAADI come from the germline V gene. CDR3 DNA sequence: TGCGCCAGCAGTGACAGGGCAGGGTCTAACTATGGCTACACCTTC. Its protein product is CASSDRAGSNYGYTF.

V and J are TRBV9 and TRBJ1-6, with D unresolved. Germline V lookup: CDR1 SGDLS, CDR2 YYNGEE. Trimming took off 3 bases at V and 6 bases at J, with 7 bases between the two ends. The CDR3 contains 13 residues. CDR3 sequence reads: CASSDSGNSPLHF. The DNA for the CDR3 is TGTGCCAGCAGCGACAGTGGTAATTCACCCCTCCACTTT.

The CDR3 loop reads CASSQDRGLTGELFF. CDR3 sequence (DNA): TGTGCCAGCAGCCAGGACAGGGGGCTTACCGGGGAGCTGTTTTTT. The chain employs TRBV27 and TRBJ2-2, with TRBD1 identical over 11 bases. Germline V gene data show CDR1 as MNHEY and CDR2 as SMNVEV (reference sequence). V gave up 6 bases and J gave up 5 bases; unmatched junction bases: 5. This CDR3 is built from 15 residues.